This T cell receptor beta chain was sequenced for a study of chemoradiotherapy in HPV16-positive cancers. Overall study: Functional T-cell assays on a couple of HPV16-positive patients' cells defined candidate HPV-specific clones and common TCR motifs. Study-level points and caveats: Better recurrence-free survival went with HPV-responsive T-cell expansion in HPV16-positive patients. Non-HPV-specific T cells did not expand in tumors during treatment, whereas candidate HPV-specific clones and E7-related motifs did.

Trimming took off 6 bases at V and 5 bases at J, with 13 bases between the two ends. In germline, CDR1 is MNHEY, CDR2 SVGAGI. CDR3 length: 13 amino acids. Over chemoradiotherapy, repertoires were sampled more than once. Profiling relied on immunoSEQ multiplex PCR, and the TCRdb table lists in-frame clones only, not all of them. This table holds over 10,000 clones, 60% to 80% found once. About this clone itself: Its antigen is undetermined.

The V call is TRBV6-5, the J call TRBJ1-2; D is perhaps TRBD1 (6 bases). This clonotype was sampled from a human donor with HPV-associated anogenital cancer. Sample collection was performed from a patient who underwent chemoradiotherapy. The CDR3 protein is CASRYRAQYGYTF. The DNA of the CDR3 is TGTGCCAGCAGGTACAGGGCACAATATGGCTACACCTTC.